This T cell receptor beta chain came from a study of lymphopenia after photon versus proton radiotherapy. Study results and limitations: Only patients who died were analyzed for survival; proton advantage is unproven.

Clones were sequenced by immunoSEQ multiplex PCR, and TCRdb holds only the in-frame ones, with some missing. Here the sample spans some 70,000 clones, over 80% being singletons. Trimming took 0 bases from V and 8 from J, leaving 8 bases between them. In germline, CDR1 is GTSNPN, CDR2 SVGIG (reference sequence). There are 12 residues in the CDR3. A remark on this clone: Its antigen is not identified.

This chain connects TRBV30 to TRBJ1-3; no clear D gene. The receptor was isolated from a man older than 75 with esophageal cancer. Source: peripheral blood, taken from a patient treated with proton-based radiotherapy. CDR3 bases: TGTGCCTGGAGTGTATCCGCGGACACCATATATTTT. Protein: CAWSVSADTIYF.